These 8 T cell receptor beta chains were sequenced from one sample in a study of beta chain features in type 1 diabetes. The isolated RNA, all of it, was reverse transcribed, so expressed TCRB transcripts were what got sequenced. Profiling relied on immunoSEQ multiplex PCR, and the TCRdb table lists in-frame clones only, not all of them. Here the sample spans some 150,000 clones, around 8.7% being singletons. Sequencing was done on a sample of central memory CD4+ T cells from blood. These receptors were obtained from a man younger than 35 in good health.

The table lists this clone with a few counts. The chain combines TRBV5-1 with TRBJ1-1; D gene unclear. Germline V CDR1 and CDR2: SGHRS, YFSETQ. This CDR3 contains 13 residues. With 4 bases removed from V and 4 bases from J, the gap between germline ends came to 11 bases. DNA for the CDR3: TGCGCCAGCAGCAGAGAGGGTGGCACTGAAGCTTTCTTT. It specifies CASSREGGTEAFF. Together with reference TRBV5-1 and TRBJ1-1, the CDR3 gives the full variable domain: KAGVTQTPRYLIKTRGQQVTLSCSPISGHRSVSWYQQTPGQGLQFLFEYFSETQRNKGNFPGRFSGRQFSNSRSEMNVSTLELGDSALYLCASSREGGTEAFFGQGTRLTVV.

The chain is built from TRBV7-2 and TRBJ2-5, with D possibly matching TRBD2 (5 bases). The germline V gene encodes CDR1 SGHTA and CDR2 FQGNSA. V lost 3 bases, J lost 5 bases, and 16 bases lay in between. The length of the CDR3 is 15 residues. In DNA form, the CDR3 reads TGTGCCAGCAGCTTCCAAGGCGGGCTTGGGGAGACCCAGTACTTC. Residues: CASSFQGGLGETQYF.

There are a few counts of this clone. The chain carries TRBV13 and TRBJ1-2; D may be TRBD1 (6 bases). The V and J ends lost 1 base and 4 bases respectively, with 7 bases between them. Germline V gene data show CDR1 as PRHDT and CDR2 as FYEKMQ (reference sequence). The CDR3 spans 13 residues. The CDR3 spells CASSLDRAYGYTF. The CDR3 DNA follows: TGTGCCAGCAGCTTAGACAGGGCCTATGGCTACACCTTC.

This chain links TRBV28 with TRBJ1-5, with 10 positions matching TRBD1. Germline lookup yields CDR1 MDHEN and CDR2 SYDVKM. V lost 7 bases to trimming and J lost 1 base; unmatched junction nucleotides: 7. The CDR3 covers 16 residues. The CDR3 bases are TGTGCCAGCAACAGACAGGGGGCGCGGAGCAATCAGCCCCAGCATTTT. Residues: CASNRQGARSNQPQHF.

The chain has TRBV15 and TRBJ1-6; D is unresolved. This CDR3 contains 17 residues. Germline V gene data show CDR1 as LNHNV and CDR2 as YYDKDF (reference sequence). The V and J ends lost 0 bases and 10 bases respectively, with 19 bases between them. The CDR3 region has the DNA TGTGCCACCAGCAGAGATTATCCGGGGTCCGGAGTGTCACCCCTCCACTTT. Protein: CATSRDYPGSGVSPLHF.

This clone was detected a few times. V is TRBV10-1 and J is TRBJ1-5, with no clear D. The CDR3 consists of 13 residues. The germline gives CDR1 WNHNN, CDR2 SYGVQD (reference sequence). With 2 bases removed from V and 4 bases from J, the gap between germline ends came to 6 bases. The CDR3 here is CASSETGNQPQHF. The DNA for the CDR3 is TGCGCCAGCAGTGAGACGGGGAATCAGCCCCAGCATTTT.

The chain carries TRBV11-2 and TRBJ2-3; TRBD2 agrees at 8 bases. Germline V lookup: CDR1 SGHAT, CDR2 FQNNGV. The junction had 3 bases not matched to a gene; V was cut back by 2 bases and J by 2 bases. The CDR3 runs to 15 residues. The CDR3 is CASSLQRGITDTQYF. For the CDR3, the DNA is TGTGCCAGCAGCTTACAGCGGGGGATCACAGATACGCAGTATTTT.

In this sample, this clone turned up many times. This chain links TRBV30 with TRBJ1-2; TRBD1 matches at 7 bases. The germline gives CDR1 GTSNPN, CDR2 SVGIG (reference sequence). The CDR3 is 13 residues long. Trimming at V came to 4 bases and at J to 0 bases, leaving 2 bases not matched to a gene. As DNA, the CDR3 is TGTGCCTGGAACAGGGGATCTAACTATGGCTACACCTTC. It yields the protein CAWNRGSNYGYTF.